Listed here are 3 T cell receptor beta chains from one sample, sequenced in a study of T cell responses to AZD1222 COVID-19 vaccine. The data were produced by immunoSEQ multiplex PCR, yet TCRdb's version contains in-frame clones alone and is incomplete. The sample lists about 120,000 clones; approximately 83% were seen once. Sequences were derived from peripheral blood, sampled on day 0 of AZD1222 vaccination. The receptors here all came from an adult in good health.

The chain combines TRBV29-1 with TRBJ2-1; the match to TRBD2 covers 7 bases. V was clipped by 7 bases and J by 0 bases; unmatched bases: 6. The V gene's germline CDR1 is SQVTM and CDR2 ANQGSEA. The CDR3 is 14 residues long. The CDR3 spells CSGREKSSYNEQFF. DNA of the CDR3: TGCAGCGGGCGGGAGAAGAGCTCCTACAATGAGCAGTTCTTC.

This clone was picked up a small number of times. The chain has TRBV19 and TRBJ1-1, with D perhaps TRBD1 (6 bases). V lost 11 bases and J 7 bases, leaving 23 bases between the germline ends. This CDR3 contains 14 residues. Germline-derived CDR1 and CDR2 are LNHDA and SQIVND (reference sequence). DNA of the CDR3: TGTGCCTCTAGGGAGGGCGGGGGGCAAGTTGAAGCTTTCTTT. This codes for CASREGGGQVEAFF.

This clone rates as large. The chain employs TRBV11-2 and TRBJ2-3; 7 positions match TRBD2. This CDR3 region has 16 residues. From germline, CDR1 is SGHAT and CDR2 FQNNGV. Unmatched junction bases numbered 11, after V lost 7 bases and J lost 1 base. The CDR3 region is CASNPPRESGTDTQYF. CDR3 nucleotide sequence: TGTGCCAGCAACCCGCCGCGGGAGTCCGGCACAGATACGCAGTATTTT. The full variable domain, its missing parts supplied by reference TRBV11-2 and TRBJ2-3, is EAGVAQSPRYKIIEKRQSVAFWCNPISGHATLYWYQQILGQGPKLLIQFQNNGVVDDSQLPKDRFSAERLKGVDSTLKIQPAKLEDSAVYLCASNPPRESGTDTQYFGPGTRLTVL.